The rows below give T cell receptor beta chains drawn from one sample of a study of STAT3 mutations in large granular lymphocyte leukemia. Profiling relied on immunoSEQ multiplex PCR, and the TCRdb table lists in-frame clones only, not all of them. The data show 15,000 or so clones, 92% seen once. The sequenced material came from peripheral blood mononuclear cells. Source of these receptors: a woman aged 45-65 years with T-cell large granular lymphocyte leukemia. Some clones in this sample may be carry-over from other donors' samples. The CDR3 runs from the conserved cysteine through the conserved F or W. The D gene is left open where the match is weak. For some rows the clone size is stated as once, few or many, or as a class when expanded; others skip it.

V: TRBV7-9
D: -
J: TRBJ2-1
size: -
CDR3: CASSLAISGTREQFF
DNA: TGTGCCAGCAGCTTAGCGATATCGGGGACCCGTGAGCAGTTCTTC

V: TRBV28
D: -
J: TRBJ1-2
size: -
CDR3: CASSFGGAEGYTF
DNA: TGTGCCAGCAGTTTTGGGGGGGCAGAAGGCTACACCTTC

V: TRBV5-1
D: -
J: TRBJ2-3
size: -
CDR3: CASRLQGYTDTQYF
DNA: TGCGCCAGCCGTTTACAGGGTTACACAGATACGCAGTATTTT

V: TRBV29-1
D: -
J: TRBJ2-5
size: -
CDR3: CSVEDRGRGEETQYF
DNA: TGCAGCGTTGAAGATCGAGGCAGGGGCGAGGAGACCCAGTACTTC

V: TRBV7-9
D: TRBD1
J: TRBJ1-4
size: -
CDR3: CASRIGQVDEKLFF
DNA: TGTGCCAGCAGAATCGGACAGGTTGATGAAAAACTGTTTTTT

V: TRBV2
D: -
J: TRBJ2-7
size: -
CDR3: CATTVGGSRGLNYEQYF
DNA: TGTGCGACAACGGTCGGGGGGAGCAGGGGGCTAAACTACGAGCAGTACTTC

V: TRBV30
D: -
J: TRBJ2-1
size: -
CDR3: CAWSLDYFPREQFF
DNA: TGTGCCTGGAGTCTCGACTATTTCCCCCGGGAGCAGTTCTTC

V: TRBV18
D: -
J: TRBJ1-4
size: -
CDR3: CASSSTGNEKLFF
DNA: TGTGCCAGCTCATCGACTGGTAATGAAAAACTGTTTTTT

V: TRBV9
D: -
J: TRBJ1-1
size: once
CDR3: CASSATGPNTEAFF
DNA: TGTGCCAGCAGCGCAACAGGTCCGAACACTGAAGCTTTCTTT

V: TRBV7-9
D: -
J: TRBJ1-2
size: -
CDR3: CASSFTGNYGYTF
DNA: TGTGCCAGCAGCTTCACAGGCAACTATGGCTACACCTTC

V: TRBV4-3
D: TRBD2
J: TRBJ2-7
size: -
CDR3: CASSQSLAGDSYEQYF
DNA: TGCGCCAGCAGCCAGTCACTAGCGGGAGACTCCTACGAGCAGTACTTC

V: TRBV5-6
D: -
J: TRBJ2-6
size: -
CDR3: CASSLAFRGGGANVLTF
DNA: TGTGCCAGCAGCTTGGCGTTTCGGGGAGGTGGGGCCAACGTCCTGACTTTC

V: TRBV7-2
D: TRBD2
J: TRBJ2-7
size: few
CDR3: CASSLDSAGEIRYF
DNA: TGTGCCAGCAGCTTAGACTCAGCGGGGGAAATAAGGTACTTC

V: TRBV5-1
D: -
J: TRBJ1-1
size: -
CDR3: CASSLVGYTEAFF
DNA: TGCGCCAGCAGCTTGGTAGGATACACTGAAGCTTTCTTT

V: TRBV30
D: -
J: TRBJ2-3
size: -
CDR3: CAWSTNRLVTRTDTQYF
DNA: TGTGCCTGGAGTACTAACCGACTAGTCACCCGCACAGATACGCAGTATTTT

V: TRBV9
D: -
J: TRBJ2-1
size: -
CDR3: CASSVDENEQFF
DNA: TGTGCCAGCAGCGTAGACGAGAATGAGCAGTTCTTC

V: TRBV4-3
D: TRBD2
J: TRBJ2-2
size: -
CDR3: CASSQDPGLARRATGELFF
DNA: TGCGCCAGCAGCCAAGACCCGGGACTAGCGAGGCGGGCCACCGGGGAGCTGTTTTTT

V: TRBV7-9
D: TRBD1
J: TRBJ1-2
size: -
CDR3: CASSLTGGEGYTF
DNA: TGTGCCAGCAGCTTAACAGGGGGAGAAGGCTACACCTTC

V: TRBV7-2
D: TRBD1
J: TRBJ1-4
size: -
CDR3: CASSPGTGANEKLFF
DNA: TGTGCCAGCAGCCCCGGGACAGGGGCTAATGAAAAACTGTTTTTT

V: TRBV13
D: TRBD2
J: TRBJ2-1
size: -
CDR3: CASSHRVAGLNEQFF
DNA: TGTGCCAGCAGCCACCGGGTAGCGGGACTCAATGAGCAGTTCTTC

V: TRBV7-9
D: -
J: TRBJ2-5
size: once
CDR3: CASSLQVTEETQYF
DNA: TGTGCCAGCAGCCTACAGGTCACCGAAGAGACCCAGTACTTC

V: TRBV7-9
D: TRBD2
J: TRBJ2-1
size: -
CDR3: CASRLAGEEQFF
DNA: TGTGCCAGCAGATTAGCGGGGGAGGAGCAGTTCTTC

V: TRBV28
D: -
J: TRBJ2-5
size: -
CDR3: CASRPLLYQETQYF
DNA: TGTGCCAGCAGGCCACTACTCTACCAAGAGACCCAGTACTTC

V: TRBV25-1
D: -
J: TRBJ1-2
size: -
CDR3: CASTSATGLFTF
DNA: TGTGCCAGCACCTCGGCCACAGGTCTATTCACCTTC

V: TRBV18
D: -
J: TRBJ1-5
size: -
CDR3: CASSPGANYQPQHF
DNA: TGTGCCAGCTCACCGGGGGCGAACTATCAGCCCCAGCATTTT

V: TRBV4-1
D: -
J: TRBJ2-1
size: -
CDR3: CASSQVTSSYNEQFF
DNA: TGCGCCAGCAGCCAAGTAACGAGCTCCTACAATGAGCAGTTCTTC

V: TRBV7-2
D: -
J: TRBJ1-1
size: -
CDR3: CASSLGQNTEAFF
DNA: TGTGCCAGCAGCTTAGGGCAGAACACTGAAGCTTTCTTT

V: TRBV7-2
D: -
J: TRBJ2-7
size: -
CDR3: CASSLSRGVGEQYF
DNA: TGTGCCAGCAGCTTAAGTCGAGGGGTGGGGGAGCAGTACTTC

V: TRBV18
D: -
J: TRBJ2-2
size: -
CDR3: CASYKGGANTGELFF
DNA: TGTGCCAGCTACAAAGGCGGGGCGAACACCGGGGAGCTGTTTTTT

V: TRBV7-9
D: -
J: TRBJ2-3
size: -
CDR3: CASSPGASAGVTDTQYF
DNA: TGTGCCAGCAGCCCAGGGGCTAGCGCCGGGGTTACAGATACGCAGTATTTT

V: TRBV4-3
D: TRBD2
J: TRBJ2-7
size: -
CDR3: CASSQDPSGGPYEQYF
DNA: TGCGCCAGCAGCCAAGATCCGAGCGGGGGCCCCTACGAGCAGTACTTC

V: TRBV14
D: TRBD1
J: TRBJ2-7
size: -
CDR3: CASSPRTGHYEQYF
DNA: TGTGCCAGCAGCCCCCGGACAGGCCATTACGAGCAGTACTTC

V: TRBV10-3
D: -
J: TRBJ1-1
size: -
CDR3: CAISPTTDLNTEAFF
DNA: TGTGCCATCAGTCCAACAACAGATTTAAACACTGAAGCTTTCTTT

V: TRBV28
D: -
J: TRBJ1-2
size: few
CDR3: CASSLFHREANGYTF
DNA: TGTGCCAGCAGTCTCTTCCATAGGGAAGCGAATGGCTACACCTTC

V: TRBV5-1
D: TRBD1
J: TRBJ2-5
size: -
CDR3: CASSLPRMGTGGGETQYF
DNA: TGCGCCAGCAGCTTGCCGAGAATGGGGACAGGGGGCGGAGAGACCCAGTACTTC

V: TRBV18
D: TRBD1
J: TRBJ1-2
size: -
CDR3: CASSQGQGAFYGYTF
DNA: TGTGCCAGCTCCCAAGGACAGGGGGCATTCTATGGCTACACCTTC

V: TRBV30
D: -
J: TRBJ2-3
size: -
CDR3: CASRGSGDTQYF
DNA: TGTGCCTCTAGAGGCTCGGGGGATACGCAGTATTTT

V: TRBV30
D: -
J: TRBJ1-1
size: -
CDR3: CAWKEHRNTEAFF
DNA: TGTGCCTGGAAAGAACACAGGAACACTGAAGCTTTCTTT

V: TRBV28
D: -
J: TRBJ2-5
size: -
CDR3: CASNGGDSSRETQYF
DNA: TGTGCCTCAAACGGAGGGGACTCGAGCAGGGAGACCCAGTACTTC

V: TRBV29-1
D: -
J: TRBJ2-7
size: once
CDR3: CSVEDAISYEQYF
DNA: TGCAGCGTTGAAGACGCAATATCCTACGAGCAGTACTTC

V: TRBV11-2
D: -
J: TRBJ2-3
size: -
CDR3: CASSTLTDTQYF
DNA: TGTGCCAGCAGCACACTAACAGATACGCAGTATTTT

V: TRBV7-2
D: -
J: TRBJ2-7
size: -
CDR3: CASSFRVSEQYF
DNA: TGTGCCAGCAGCTTTCGGGTAAGCGAGCAGTACTTC

V: TRBV18
D: -
J: TRBJ1-1
size: -
CDR3: CASSFLSGGLNTEAFF
DNA: TGTGCCAGCTCATTCCTCAGTGGAGGACTGAACACTGAAGCTTTCTTT

V: TRBV5-1
D: -
J: TRBJ1-2
size: -
CDR3: CASSPDFGSPGYTF
DNA: TGCGCCAGCAGCCCGGACTTTGGTTCCCCCGGCTACACCTTC

V: TRBV7-8
D: -
J: TRBJ2-6
size: -
CDR3: CASSFTGANVLTF
DNA: TGTGCCAGCAGCTTTACTGGGGCCAACGTCCTGACTTTC

V: TRBV5-4
D: TRBD2
J: TRBJ2-3
size: -
CDR3: CASSAGTSGSLKNF
DNA: TGTGCCAGCTCAGCCGGGACTAGCGGGAGTCTAAAGAATTTT

V: TRBV7-2
D: TRBD2
J: TRBJ2-1
size: -
CDR3: CASPQPGSGSYNEQFF
DNA: TGTGCCAGCCCCCAGCCGGGTAGCGGGTCCTACAATGAGCAGTTCTTC

V: TRBV18
D: -
J: TRBJ2-6
size: -
CDR3: CASSPNSYSGANVLTF
DNA: TGTGCCAGCTCACCAAACAGTTACTCTGGGGCCAACGTCCTGACTTTC

V: TRBV9
D: -
J: TRBJ2-7
size: -
CDR3: CASSLRGDRPADEQYF
DNA: TGTGCCAGCAGCCTACGCGGGGACAGACCCGCGGACGAGCAGTACTTC

V: TRBV10-3
D: TRBD1
J: TRBJ1-1
size: -
CDR3: CAITPGQMNTEAFF
DNA: TGTGCCATCACTCCGGGACAGATGAACACTGAAGCTTTCTTT

V: TRBV9
D: -
J: TRBJ2-2
size: -
CDR3: CASSVGGFGVRADTGELFF
DNA: TGTGCCAGCAGCGTAGGAGGGTTCGGGGTCCGGGCGGACACCGGGGAGCTGTTTTTT

V: TRBV18
D: -
J: TRBJ1-1
size: -
CDR3: CASSPNRLNTEAFF
DNA: TGTGCCAGCTCACCAAACAGATTGAACACTGAAGCTTTCTTT

V: TRBV9
D: TRBD1
J: TRBJ1-2
size: once
CDR3: CASSTGQSYGYTF
DNA: TGTGCCAGCAGCACGGGACAGAGCTATGGCTACACCTTC

V: TRBV5-4
D: TRBD2
J: TRBJ2-3
size: -
CDR3: CASRPGTSGRADTQYF
DNA: TGTGCCAGCAGGCCCGGGACTAGCGGGAGAGCAGATACGCAGTATTTT

V: TRBV28
D: -
J: TRBJ2-1
size: -
CDR3: CASSFRLEGNEQFF
DNA: TGTGCCAGCAGTTTCAGGCTTGAGGGAAATGAGCAGTTCTTC